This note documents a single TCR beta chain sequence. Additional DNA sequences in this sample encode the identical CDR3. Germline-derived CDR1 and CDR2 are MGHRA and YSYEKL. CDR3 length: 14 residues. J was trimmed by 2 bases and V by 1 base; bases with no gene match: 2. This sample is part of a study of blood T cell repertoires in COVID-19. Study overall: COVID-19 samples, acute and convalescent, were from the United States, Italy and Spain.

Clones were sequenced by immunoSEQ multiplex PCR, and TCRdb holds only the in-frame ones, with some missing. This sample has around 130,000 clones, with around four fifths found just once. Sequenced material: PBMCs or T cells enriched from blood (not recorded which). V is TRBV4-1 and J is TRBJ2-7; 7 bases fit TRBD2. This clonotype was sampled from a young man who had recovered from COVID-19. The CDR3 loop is CASSQAGGTYEQYF. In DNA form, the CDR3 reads TGCGCCAGCAGCCAAGCGGGAGGAACCTACGAGCAGTACTTC.